The rows below give T cell receptor beta chains drawn from one sample of a study of T cells in Graves' hyperthyroidism and ophthalmopathy. TCRdb re-called the multiplex PCR reads with MiXCR, one entry per CDR3 protein. This sample has about 660,000 distinct CDR3 sequences, with nearly 45% found just once. Sequencing was carried out using peripheral blood or thyroid tissue (not recorded which). Receptors were obtained from an adult man with Graves' disease, either hyperthyroidism or ophthalmopathy (not recorded which). Each CDR3 is given with its conserved first and last residue. A D gene is named only where the DNA matches it firmly. Only some rows state a clone size, as once, few, many or a class for expanded clones.

CDR3,DNA,V,size,D,J
CASSSQGQEAFF,TGTGCCAGCAGCTCTCAGGGGCAGGAAGCTTTCTTT,TRBV7-2,few,.,TRBJ1-1
CASSPGQGQAWNTEAFF,TGTGCCAGCAGTCCAGGACAGGGCCAGGCGTGGAACACTGAAGCTTTCTTT,TRBV9,few,TRBD1,TRBJ1-1
CASSEARGGGYEQYF,TGTGCCAGCAGTGAAGCGCGAGGGGGAGGCTACGAGCAGTACTTC,TRBV2,few,.,TRBJ2-7
CASSFQGAAYGYTF,TGTGCCAGCAGCTTTCAGGGAGCGGCCTATGGCTACACCTTC,TRBV7-8,many,.,TRBJ1-2
CASSFDRGQPQHF,TGTGCCAGCAGCTTTGACAGGGGTCAGCCCCAGCATTTT,TRBV7-9,many,TRBD1,TRBJ1-5
CASSVDPHGKNTEAFF,TGTGCCAGCAGCGTAGATCCCCATGGGAAGAACACTGAAGCTTTCTTT,TRBV9,.,.,TRBJ1-1
CASSLGVAENTEAFF,TGTGCCAGCAGCTTGGGTGTGGCGGAGAACACTGAAGCTTTCTTT,TRBV5-8,.,.,TRBJ1-1
CSASHGGLAVETQYF,TGCAGTGCTAGTCATGGGGGACTAGCGGTAGAGACCCAGTACTTC,TRBV20-1,.,TRBD2,TRBJ2-5
CSATDRTSTSGNTIYF,TGCAGTGCTACTGACCGGACGTCGACGTCTGGAAACACCATATATTTT,TRBV20-1,once,.,TRBJ1-3
CASSYQPDYYEQYF,TGTGCCAGCAGCTATCAACCAGACTACTACGAGCAGTACTTC,TRBV7-2,few,.,TRBJ2-7
CASSPLTGALTNYGYTF,TGTGCCAGCAGTCCCTTGACAGGGGCCCTCACTAACTATGGCTACACCTTC,TRBV7-8,few,TRBD1,TRBJ1-2
CASSYEDRVWGVTEAFF,TGTGCCAGCAGTTACGAGGACAGGGTATGGGGTGTGACTGAAGCTTTCTTT,TRBV6-2/TRBV6-3,.,TRBD1,TRBJ1-1
CATSESDRDGKDFF,TGTGCCACCAGTGAATCCGACAGGGATGGGAAAGATTTCTTT,TRBV6-1,.,TRBD1,TRBJ1-1
CASSFGTGQETQYF,TGTGCCAGCAGTTTCGGGACAGGCCAAGAGACCCAGTACTTC,TRBV10-3,.,TRBD1,TRBJ2-5
CASSQGWGNTYGYTF,TGCGCCAGCAGCCAAGGGTGGGGGAACACCTATGGCTACACCTTC,TRBV4-1,.,.,TRBJ1-2
CSVEGLQNEQYF,TGCAGTGTTGAGGGGCTACAAAACGAGCAGTACTTC,TRBV20-1,few,.,TRBJ2-7
CASSDQGYLGNEQYF,TGTGCCAGCAGCGATCAGGGATACCTTGGGAACGAGCAGTACTTC,TRBV7-6,.,.,TRBJ2-7
CAWSPGSYSNQPQHF,TGTGCCTGGAGTCCAGGCAGCTATAGCAATCAGCCCCAGCATTTT,TRBV20-1,.,.,TRBJ1-5
CATSDTDRGTNEKLFF,TGTGCCACCAGTGACACCGACAGGGGAACTAATGAAAAACTGTTTTTT,TRBV2,.,TRBD1,TRBJ1-4
CSARDPQASEAFF,TGCAGTGCTAGAGATCCACAGGCCTCTGAAGCTTTCTTT,TRBV20-1,once,.,TRBJ1-1
CASSLATGAAAYYEQYF,TGTGCCAGCAGCTTAGCAACGGGGGCAGCTGCATACTACGAGCAGTACTTC,TRBV7-8,.,.,TRBJ2-7
CASSSDRADF,TGTGCCAGCAGTTCAGACAGGGCTGATTTC,TRBV12-3/TRBV12-4,.,TRBD1,TRBJ1-4
CAWSRWRGGDQPQHF,TGTGCCTGGAGTCGTTGGAGGGGAGGGGACCAGCCCCAGCATTTT,TRBV30,few,.,TRBJ1-5
CSTGQDNYGYTF,TGCAGCACGGGACAGGACAACTATGGCTACACCTTC,TRBV29-1,.,TRBD1,TRBJ1-2
CASSQGQLGEQYF,TGTGCCAGCAGTCAGGGCCAACTAGGGGAGCAGTACTTC,TRBV10-3,.,.,TRBJ2-7
CASGDREGTEAFF,TGTGCCAGCGGAGACAGGGAGGGCACTGAAGCTTTCTTT,TRBV10-3,few,TRBD1,TRBJ1-1
CASSEDGGPYSGNTIYF,TGTGCCAGCAGTGAAGATGGGGGGCCGTACTCTGGAAACACCATATATTTT,TRBV2,many,.,TRBJ1-3
CATKRAFNYGYTF,TGTGCCACCAAAAGGGCCTTTAACTATGGCTACACCTTC,TRBV19,many,.,TRBJ1-2
CASTQRTVNTEAFF,TGTGCCAGCACCCAGCGAACGGTGAACACTGAAGCTTTCTTT,TRBV7-8,.,.,TRBJ1-1
CSAKIRQSYEQYF,TGCAGTGCTAAGATAAGACAGTCCTACGAGCAGTACTTC,TRBV20-1,few,.,TRBJ2-7
CASSRQVAYEQYF,TGTGCCAGCAGCCGACAGGTTGCCTACGAGCAGTACTTC,TRBV6-6,.,.,TRBJ2-7
CASRQDRGNYEQYF,TGTGCCAGCAGACAGGACAGGGGGAACTACGAGCAGTACTTC,TRBV2,.,TRBD1,TRBJ2-7
CSEKTVNTEAFF,TGCAGCGAGAAGACAGTGAACACTGAAGCTTTCTTT,TRBV29-1,.,.,TRBJ1-1
CASSLAFGSGTQHF,TGCGCCAGCAGCTTGGCGTTCGGATCCGGAACCCAGCATTTT,TRBV5-1,few,.,TRBJ1-5
CSAGGGGSYEQYF,TGCAGTGCTGGTGGGGGGGGATCCTACGAGCAGTACTTC,TRBV20-1,.,TRBD2,TRBJ2-7
CSVSGRNSPLHF,TGCAGCGTTAGTGGGAGGAATTCACCCCTCCACTTT,TRBV29-1,many,.,TRBJ1-6
CSARVLNTGELFF,TGCAGTGCTAGAGTCCTTAACACCGGGGAGCTGTTTTTT,TRBV20-1,.,.,TRBJ2-2
CASSKGNANTEAFF,TGTGCCAGCAGCAAGGGGAATGCGAACACTGAAGCTTTCTTT,TRBV7-3,.,.,TRBJ1-1
CASSAQGAGGYTF,TGTGCCAGCAGCGCACAGGGGGCCGGTGGCTACACCTTC,TRBV6-1,few,TRBD1,TRBJ1-2
CASSQRGQSRGTQYF,TGTGCCAGCAGTCAGAGAGGACAGTCGCGCGGGACCCAGTACTTC,TRBV12-3/TRBV12-4,.,.,TRBJ2-5
CASSLRQGADGYTF,TGTGCCAGCAGCCTTAGACAGGGGGCGGATGGCTACACCTTC,TRBV2,.,TRBD1,TRBJ1-2
CSARLAGKETQYF,TGCAGTGCTAGACTAGCGGGCAAAGAGACCCAGTACTTC,TRBV20-1,many,TRBD2,TRBJ2-5
CASSLDRAQFNTEAFF,TGCGCCAGCAGCTTGGACAGGGCCCAGTTTAACACTGAAGCTTTCTTT,TRBV5-1,.,.,TRBJ1-1
CASRKDRWGSQPQHF,TGTGCCAGCAGAAAGGACAGGTGGGGGTCTCAGCCCCAGCATTTT,TRBV2,many,TRBD1,TRBJ1-5
CASSPQDRGYGYTF,TGTGCCAGCAGTCCCCAGGACAGGGGCTATGGCTACACCTTC,TRBV12-3/TRBV12-4,.,TRBD1,TRBJ1-2
CSASPPGGYTF,TGCAGCGCCTCCCCGCCTGGTGGCTACACCTTC,TRBV29-1,many,.,TRBJ1-2
CASSLEQGMGEKLFF,TGCGCCAGCAGCTTGGAACAGGGAATGGGCGAAAAACTGTTTTTT,TRBV5-1,.,.,TRBJ1-4
CASSYRQENTEAFF,TGTGCCAGCAGTTACCGACAGGAGAACACTGAAGCTTTCTTT,TRBV6-5,.,.,TRBJ1-1
CASSPAGPLAYGHTF,TGTGCCAGCAGCCCGGCAGGGCCTCTTGCCTATGGCCACACCTTC,TRBV7-3,.,.,TRBJ1-2
CASRRGLAGTYEQYF,TGTGCCAGCAGGAGAGGACTAGCGGGAACCTACGAGCAGTACTTC,TRBV10-3,.,TRBD2,TRBJ2-7
CAISAKQGSYGYTF,TGTGCCATCAGTGCGAAGCAGGGAAGCTATGGCTACACCTTC,TRBV10-3,.,.,TRBJ1-2
CASSTRRGFSYEQYF,TGTGCCAGCAGTACGAGGAGGGGGTTCTCCTACGAGCAGTACTTC,TRBV12-3/TRBV12-4,.,.,TRBJ2-7
CATSRDLGASYTF,TGTGCCACCAGCAGAGATCTGGGGGCTAGTTACACCTTC,TRBV15,.,.,TRBJ1-2
CASSYDRATNYGYTF,TGTGCCAGCAGCTACGACAGAGCAACGAACTATGGCTACACCTTC,TRBV7-2,.,.,TRBJ1-2